These 9 T cell receptor beta chains were all obtained from the same sample, sequenced in a study of blood T cells in healthy people across ages. Alongside a J-beta primer mix, a sample-barcoded 5' primer served in a second PCR lasting 7 to 11 cycles. TCRdb processed the 5' RACE reads anew with MiXCR; each CDR3 protein has one entry. The repertoire has 1.5 million or so distinct CDR3 sequences, around two fifths of them found once; the top ten carry 7.9%. Sequencing used blood. The receptors were gathered from a woman between 18 and 30 years old in good health.

Comments on this clonotype: A read error may produce the germline difference seen at one junction end. The J gene is TRBJ1-2, the V gene TRBV9, with a possible D match to TRBD1 (5 bases). The CDR3 extends over 13 amino acids. Germline CDR1 is SGDLS and CDR2 is YYNGEE. CDR3 residues: CVSSVERGGGYTF. The CDR3, as DNA: TGTGTCAGCAGCGTAGAGAGGGGCGGTGGCTACACCTTC.

This clonotype has just a few counts. J is TRBJ2-5 and V is TRBV7-9; TRBD2 agrees at 10 bases. CDR1 and CDR2 from the germline V gene are SEHNR and FQNEAQ (reference sequence). V gave up 5 bases and J gave up 5 bases; unmatched junction bases: 5. The CDR3 sequence is 14 residues long. The CDR3 loop is CASSLLAGAETQYF. The CDR3 DNA follows: TGTGCCAGCAGCCTCCTAGCGGGGGCGGAGACCCAGTACTTC.

This clonotype was counted only a few times. V usage is TRBV28 and J usage is TRBJ2-1; D is perhaps TRBD2 (6 bases). This CDR3 comprises 14 residues. Per the germline V gene, CDR1 is MDHEN and CDR2 is SYDVKM. V lost 9 bases and J 1 base, leaving 13 bases between the germline ends. CDR3 DNA: TGTGCCAGTGCGTCGACTAGTTCCTACAATGAGCAGTTCTTC. It translates to CASASTSSYNEQFF.

The sample holds a few counts of this clonotype. The chain is built from TRBV5-1 and TRBJ2-7, with TRBD2 matching over 8 bases. The CDR3 covers 16 residues. Germline CDR1 reads SGHRS; CDR2 reads YFSETQ. Trimming took 4 bases from V and 0 from J; bases not matched to a gene: 9. This CDR3 is CASSLRGAGVSYEQYF. The CDR3 DNA sequence: TGCGCCAGCAGCCTCCGGGGAGCGGGAGTCTCCTACGAGCAGTACTTC.

The chain uses TRBV20-1 and TRBJ1-1, with D uncertain. V was shortened by 8 bases and J by 4 bases, with 14 bases between the two germline ends. There are 12 residues in the CDR3. Germline V gives CDR1 DFQATT, CDR2 SNEGSKA (reference sequence). CDR3 nucleotides: TGCAGTACCATGGTGGTCGGCACTGAAGCTTTCTTT. It is translated as CSTMVVGTEAFF.

The V and J genes are TRBV7-9 and TRBJ1-1, with TRBD1 identical over 8 bases. The length of the CDR3 is 11 residues. Germline CDR1 reads SEHNR; CDR2 reads FQNEAQ (reference sequence). This chain's CDR3 is CKTGVNTEAFF. CDR3 coding DNA: TGTAAGACAGGGGTGAACACTGAAGCTTTCTTT.

The chain combines TRBV6-1 with TRBJ2-1, with D unresolved. Germline V CDR1 and CDR2: MNHNS, SASEGT. This CDR3 comprises 10 residues. Deletions cut 4 bases from V and 10 bases from J, with 5 bases between. In DNA, the CDR3 is TGTGCCAGCAGTGCCTGGGAGCAGTTCTTC. This codes for CASSAWEQFF.

This clonotype was seen a few times. The gene calls are TRBV20-1 and TRBJ2-5, with 10 nucleotides matching TRBD2. This CDR3 spans 16 amino acids. Per the germline V gene, CDR1 is DFQATT and CDR2 is SNEGSKA (reference sequence). The J segment lost 2 bases and the V segment lost 6 bases, leaving 12 bases of the junction unmatched. The CDR3 nucleotides are TGCAGTGCCCTCCCACGAATACTAGCGGGGCAAGAGACCCAGTACTTC. Translated: CSALPRILAGQETQYF.

The chain combines TRBV20-1 with TRBJ2-3; TRBD2 agrees at 7 bases. Germline CDR1 DFQATT, CDR2 SNEGSKA (reference sequence). This CDR3 comprises 15 residues. Germline trimming cut 0 bases from V and 2 bases from J; bases unmatched to any gene: 5. The CDR3 DNA is TGCAGTGCTAGAGAGCTAGCGGAAACCACAGATACGCAGTATTTT. Its translation is CSARELAETTDTQYF.